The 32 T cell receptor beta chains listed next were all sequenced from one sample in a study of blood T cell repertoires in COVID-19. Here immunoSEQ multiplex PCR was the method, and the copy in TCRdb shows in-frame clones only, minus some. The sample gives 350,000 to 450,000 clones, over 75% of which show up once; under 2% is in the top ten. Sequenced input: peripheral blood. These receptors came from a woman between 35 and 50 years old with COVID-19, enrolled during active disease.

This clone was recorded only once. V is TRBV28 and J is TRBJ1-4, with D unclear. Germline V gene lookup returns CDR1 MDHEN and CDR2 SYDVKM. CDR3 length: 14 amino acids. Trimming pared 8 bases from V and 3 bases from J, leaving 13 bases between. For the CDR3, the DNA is TGTGCCAGCTTGAACGGAGGAGCTAATGAAAAACTGTTTTTT. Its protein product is CASLNGGANEKLFF.

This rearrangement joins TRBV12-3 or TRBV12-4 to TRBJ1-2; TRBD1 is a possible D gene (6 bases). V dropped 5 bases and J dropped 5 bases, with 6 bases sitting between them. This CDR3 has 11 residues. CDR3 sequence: CASSTGYGYTF. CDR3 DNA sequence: TGTGCCAGCAGTACAGGGTATGGCTACACCTTC.

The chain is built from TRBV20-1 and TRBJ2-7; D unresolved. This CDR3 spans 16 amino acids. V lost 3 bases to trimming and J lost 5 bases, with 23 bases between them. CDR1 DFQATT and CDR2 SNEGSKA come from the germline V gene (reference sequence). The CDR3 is CSASAIGSRISDEQYF. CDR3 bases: TGCAGTGCTAGTGCTATCGGGTCCCGCATTTCGGACGAGCAGTACTTC.

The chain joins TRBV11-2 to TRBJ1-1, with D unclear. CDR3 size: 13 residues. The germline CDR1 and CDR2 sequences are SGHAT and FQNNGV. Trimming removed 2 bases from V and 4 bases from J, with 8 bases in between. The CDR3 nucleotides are TGTGCCAGCAGCTTATACTCTTTCACTGAAGCTTTCTTT. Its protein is CASSLYSFTEAFF.

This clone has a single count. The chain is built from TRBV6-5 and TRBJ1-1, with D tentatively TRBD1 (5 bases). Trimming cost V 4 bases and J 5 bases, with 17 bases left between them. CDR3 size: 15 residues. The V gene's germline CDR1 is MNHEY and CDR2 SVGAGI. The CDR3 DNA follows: TGTGCCAGCAGTTCAGGAGGGGACGGAAAGACTGAAGCTTTCTTT. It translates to CASSSGGDGKTEAFF.

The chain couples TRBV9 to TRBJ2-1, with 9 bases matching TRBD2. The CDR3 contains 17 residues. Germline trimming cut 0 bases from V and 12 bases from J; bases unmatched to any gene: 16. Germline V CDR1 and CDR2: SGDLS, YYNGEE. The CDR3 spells CASSVERSVRGGRVQFF. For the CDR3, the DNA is TGTGCCAGCAGCGTAGAAAGGTCCGTCCGCGGCGGGAGGGTGCAGTTCTTC.

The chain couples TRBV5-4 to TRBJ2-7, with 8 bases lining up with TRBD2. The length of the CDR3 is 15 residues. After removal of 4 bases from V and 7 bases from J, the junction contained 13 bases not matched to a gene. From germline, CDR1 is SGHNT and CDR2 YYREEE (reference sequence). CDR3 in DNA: TGTGCCAGCAGCCCGGCTGGCGGGAGGTCCGAGGAGCAGTACTTC. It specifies CASSPAGGRSEEQYF.

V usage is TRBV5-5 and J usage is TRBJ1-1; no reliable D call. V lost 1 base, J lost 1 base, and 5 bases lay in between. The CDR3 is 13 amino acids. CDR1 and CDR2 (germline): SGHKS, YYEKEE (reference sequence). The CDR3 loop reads CASSLLWNTEAFF. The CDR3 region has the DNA TGTGCCAGCAGCTTGCTTTGGAACACTGAAGCTTTCTTT.

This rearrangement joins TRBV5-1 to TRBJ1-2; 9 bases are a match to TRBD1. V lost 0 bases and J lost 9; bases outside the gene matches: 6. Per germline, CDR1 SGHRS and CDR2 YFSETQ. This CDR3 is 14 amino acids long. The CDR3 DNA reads TGCGCCAGCAGCTTGGGGGGACAGGGAGGTAGCTACACCTTC. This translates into CASSLGGQGGSYTF.

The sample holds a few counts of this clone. As DNA, the CDR3 is TGTGCCAGCGCCCCCCAGGGTTACGAGCAGTACTTC. Protein sequence: CASAPQGYEQYF. The chain combines TRBV6-5 with TRBJ2-7; TRBD1 might be the D (5 bases). Germline V gives CDR1 MNHEY, CDR2 SVGAGI. The CDR3 runs 12 residues. V was pared by 8 bases and J by 4 bases, with 12 bases between.

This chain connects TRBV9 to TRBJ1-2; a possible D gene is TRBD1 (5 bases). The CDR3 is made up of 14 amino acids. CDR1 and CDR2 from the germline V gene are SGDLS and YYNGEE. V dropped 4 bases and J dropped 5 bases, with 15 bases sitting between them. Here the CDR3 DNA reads TGTGCCAGCAGCCAGAATACAGGCCCTTATGGCTACACCTTC. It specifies CASSQNTGPYGYTF.

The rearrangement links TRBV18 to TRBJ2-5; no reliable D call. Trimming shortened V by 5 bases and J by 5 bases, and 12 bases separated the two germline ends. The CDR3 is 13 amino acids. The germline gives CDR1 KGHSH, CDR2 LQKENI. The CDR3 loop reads CASSVLPSETQYF. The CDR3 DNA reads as TGTGCCAGCTCAGTCCTCCCCTCGGAGACCCAGTACTTC.

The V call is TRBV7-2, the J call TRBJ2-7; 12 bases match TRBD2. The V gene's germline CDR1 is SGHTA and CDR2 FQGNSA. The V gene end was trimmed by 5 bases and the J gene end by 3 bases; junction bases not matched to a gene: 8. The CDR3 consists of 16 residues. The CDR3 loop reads CASSDASSGRDYEQYF. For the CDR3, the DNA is TGTGCCAGCAGCGACGCTTCTAGCGGGAGGGACTACGAGCAGTACTTC.

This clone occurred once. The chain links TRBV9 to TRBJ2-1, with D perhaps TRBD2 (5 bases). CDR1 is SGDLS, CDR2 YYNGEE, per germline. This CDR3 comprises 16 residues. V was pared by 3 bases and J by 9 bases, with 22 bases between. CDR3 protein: CASSAARGFWQCEQFF. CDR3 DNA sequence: TGTGCCAGCAGCGCAGCCAGAGGGTTCTGGCAATGTGAGCAGTTCTTC.

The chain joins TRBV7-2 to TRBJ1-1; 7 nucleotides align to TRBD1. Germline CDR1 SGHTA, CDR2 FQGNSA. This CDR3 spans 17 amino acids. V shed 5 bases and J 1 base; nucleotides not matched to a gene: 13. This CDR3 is CASSATGPGFGNTEAFF. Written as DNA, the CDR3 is TGTGCCAGCAGCGCGACAGGGCCCGGATTTGGGAACACTGAAGCTTTCTTT.

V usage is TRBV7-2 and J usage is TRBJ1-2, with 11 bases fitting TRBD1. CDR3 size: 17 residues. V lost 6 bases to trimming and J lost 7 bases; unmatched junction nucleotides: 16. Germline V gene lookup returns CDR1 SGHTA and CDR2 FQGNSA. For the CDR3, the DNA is TGTGCCAGCAGTCCCACCCCAGGACAGGGGGCTCGCGGTGGCTACACCTTC. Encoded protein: CASSPTPGQGARGGYTF.

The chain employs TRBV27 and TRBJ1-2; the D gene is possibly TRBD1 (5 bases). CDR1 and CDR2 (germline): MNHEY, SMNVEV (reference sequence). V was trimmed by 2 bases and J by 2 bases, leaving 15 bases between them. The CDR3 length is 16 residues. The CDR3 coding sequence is TGTGCCAGCAGTTTAGGCCCTGGGGGGGGGAACTATGGCTACACCTTC. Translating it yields CASSLGPGGGNYGYTF.

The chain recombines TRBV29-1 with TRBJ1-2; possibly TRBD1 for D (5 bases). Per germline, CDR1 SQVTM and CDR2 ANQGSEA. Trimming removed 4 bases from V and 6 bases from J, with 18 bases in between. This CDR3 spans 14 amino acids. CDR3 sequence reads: CSVGAREGRHGYTF. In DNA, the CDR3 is TGCAGCGTTGGGGCCCGGGAGGGGCGACATGGCTACACCTTC.

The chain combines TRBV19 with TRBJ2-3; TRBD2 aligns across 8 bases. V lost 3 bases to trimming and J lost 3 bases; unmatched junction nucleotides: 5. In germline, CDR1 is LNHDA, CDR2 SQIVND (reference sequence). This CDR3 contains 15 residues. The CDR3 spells CASSMGSGATDTQYF. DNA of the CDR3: TGTGCCAGTAGTATGGGTAGCGGGGCGACAGATACGCAGTATTTT.

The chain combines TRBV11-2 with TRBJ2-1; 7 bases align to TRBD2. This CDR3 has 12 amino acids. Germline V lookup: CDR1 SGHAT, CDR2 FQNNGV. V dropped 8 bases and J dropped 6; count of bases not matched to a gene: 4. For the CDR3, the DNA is TGTGCCAGCCGCGGGGGACCCAATGAGCAGTTCTTC. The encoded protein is CASRGGPNEQFF.

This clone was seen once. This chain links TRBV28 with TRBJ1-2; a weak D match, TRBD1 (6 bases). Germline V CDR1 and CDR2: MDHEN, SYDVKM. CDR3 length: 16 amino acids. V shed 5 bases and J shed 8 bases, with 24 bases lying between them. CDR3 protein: CASSAQFRGPRMGYTF. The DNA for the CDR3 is TGTGCCAGCAGTGCGCAGTTCAGGGGCCCTAGGATGGGCTACACCTTC.

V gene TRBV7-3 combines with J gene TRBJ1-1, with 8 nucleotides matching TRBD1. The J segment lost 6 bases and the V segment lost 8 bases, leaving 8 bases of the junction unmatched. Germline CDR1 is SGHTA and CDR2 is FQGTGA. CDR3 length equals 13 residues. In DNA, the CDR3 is TGTGCCAGCTCCCAGGACAGGGACTCTGAAGCTTTCTTT. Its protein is CASSQDRDSEAFF. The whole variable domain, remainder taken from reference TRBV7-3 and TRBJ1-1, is GAGVSQTPSNKVTEKGKYVELRCDPISGHTALYWYRQSLGQGPEFLIYFQGTGAADDSGLPNDRFFAVRPEGSVSTLKIQRTERGDSAVYLCASSQDRDSEAFFGQGTRLTVV.

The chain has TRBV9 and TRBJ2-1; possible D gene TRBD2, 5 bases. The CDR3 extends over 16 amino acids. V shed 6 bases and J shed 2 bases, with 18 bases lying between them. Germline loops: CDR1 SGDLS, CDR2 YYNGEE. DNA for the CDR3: TGTGCCAGCACCCCGTCAGGCGGGCTCGCCTACAATGAGCAGTTCTTC. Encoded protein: CASTPSGGLAYNEQFF.

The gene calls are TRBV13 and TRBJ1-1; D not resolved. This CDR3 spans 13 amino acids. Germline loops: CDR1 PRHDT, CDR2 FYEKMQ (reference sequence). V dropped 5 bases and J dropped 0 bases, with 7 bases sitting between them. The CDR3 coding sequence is TGTGCCAGCAGCCCCAGGTTGAACACTGAAGCTTTCTTT. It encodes CASSPRLNTEAFF.

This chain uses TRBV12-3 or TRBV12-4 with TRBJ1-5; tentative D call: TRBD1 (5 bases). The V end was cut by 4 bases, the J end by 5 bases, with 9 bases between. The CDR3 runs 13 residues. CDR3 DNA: TGTGCCAGCAGTTCCCTCAGGGATCAGCCCCAGCATTTT. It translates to CASSSLRDQPQHF.

The CDR3 sequence: CASSYSLASYEQYF. The CDR3 DNA is TGTGCCAGCAGTTACTCGTTGGCATCCTACGAGCAGTACTTC. The chain links TRBV6-2 or TRBV6-3 to TRBJ2-7; D gene unclear. The CDR3 length is 14 residues. V was clipped by 0 bases and J by 1 base, with 7 bases between them. From germline, CDR1 is MNHEY and CDR2 SVGEGT.

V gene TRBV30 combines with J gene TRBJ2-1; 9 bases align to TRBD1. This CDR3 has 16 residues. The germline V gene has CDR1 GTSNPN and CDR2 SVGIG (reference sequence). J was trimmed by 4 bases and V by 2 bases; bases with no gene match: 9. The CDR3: CAWSNSGTGRYNEQFF. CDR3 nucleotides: TGTGCCTGGAGTAATTCTGGGACAGGGAGGTACAATGAGCAGTTCTTC.

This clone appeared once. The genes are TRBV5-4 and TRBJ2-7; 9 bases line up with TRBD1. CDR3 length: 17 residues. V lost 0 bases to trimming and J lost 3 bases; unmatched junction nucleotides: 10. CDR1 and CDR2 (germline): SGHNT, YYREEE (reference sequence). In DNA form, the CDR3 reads TGTGCCAGCAGCTTGGGGGCCACAGGGGGCGCGTTCTACGAGCAGTACTTC. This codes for CASSLGATGGAFYEQYF.

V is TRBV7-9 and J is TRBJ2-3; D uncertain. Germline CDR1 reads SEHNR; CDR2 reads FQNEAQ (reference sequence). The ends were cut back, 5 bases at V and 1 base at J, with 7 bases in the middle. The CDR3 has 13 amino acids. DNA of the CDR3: TGTGCCAGCAGCCCCTCGGGCACAGATACGCAGTATTTT. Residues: CASSPSGTDTQYF.

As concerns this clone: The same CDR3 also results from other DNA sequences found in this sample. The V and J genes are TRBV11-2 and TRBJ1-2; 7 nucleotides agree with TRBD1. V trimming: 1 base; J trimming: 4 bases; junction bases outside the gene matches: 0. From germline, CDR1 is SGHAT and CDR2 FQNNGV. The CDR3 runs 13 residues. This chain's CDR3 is CASSLGDSYGYTF. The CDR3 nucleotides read TGTGCCAGCAGCTTAGGGGACAGCTATGGCTACACCTTC. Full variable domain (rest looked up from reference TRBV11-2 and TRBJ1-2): EAGVAQSPRYKIIEKRQSVAFWCNPISGHATLYWYQQILGQGPKLLIQFQNNGVVDDSQLPKDRFSAERLKGVDSTLKIQPAKLEDSAVYLCASSLGDSYGYTFGSGTRLTVV.

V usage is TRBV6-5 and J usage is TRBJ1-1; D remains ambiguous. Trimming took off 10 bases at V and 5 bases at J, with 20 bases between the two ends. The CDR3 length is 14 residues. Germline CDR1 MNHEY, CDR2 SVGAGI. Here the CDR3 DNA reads TGTGCCACGACCGACGGAGGTACGGGGACTGAAGCTTTCTTT. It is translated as CATTDGGTGTEAFF.

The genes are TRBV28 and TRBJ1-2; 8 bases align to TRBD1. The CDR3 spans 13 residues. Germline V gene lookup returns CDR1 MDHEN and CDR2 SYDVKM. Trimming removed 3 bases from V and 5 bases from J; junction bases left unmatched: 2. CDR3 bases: TGTGCCAGCAGTTTTAGACAGGGGTATGGCTACACCTTC. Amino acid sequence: CASSFRQGYGYTF.